This T cell receptor beta chain stems from a study of T cells in severe cutaneous drug reactions (dated by TCRdb to about 2019). Concerning the study at large: Patients were recruited between the early 2010s and the late 2010s from Taiwan, Thailand and a European registry network. The culprit drug was assigned using the Naranjo algorithm and the ALDEN drug causality algorithm. Single-cell sequencing, quantitative PCR validation, functional assays and transgenic mouse experiments were combined with bulk TCR sequencing. Only patients with a probable or definite SJS/TEN or DRESS diagnosis by RegiSCAR criteria were enrolled. Libraries used iRepertoire multiplex PCR; authors cited a comparison showing similar capture of abundant clonotypes across iRepertoire and 5' RACE methods with or without UMI. Blister fluids/cells, PBMC and other biological samples were taken from patients in the acute stage or the recovery stage. What the study reported, not specific to this receptor: All seven CBZ-SJS/TEN blister samples contained a public TCRbeta CDR3 (mean approximately 13%), which was undetectable or scarce in tolerant-control and healthy-donor PBMC. According to the authors, further study is still needed to determine whether the public TCR generalizes to SJS/TEN caused by other drugs.

Library preparation used the iRepertoire multiplex PCR system with TCR subtype-specific primers for both bulk and single-cell sequencing. Bulk TCR beta libraries were generated by multiplex PCR with primers targeting V, D and J gene regions. Each sample contributed roughly 95-500 ng of RNA as input for preparing the bulk TCR library. An Illumina MiSeq was used to sequence the bulk TCR beta amplicons. The original methods were these. Sample misassignments and low-quality sequencing reads were removed through quality control steps. The amino acids lying between the V-gene Y[YFLI]C motif and the J-segment [FW]GXGT motif were defined as CDR3. The IMGT database was followed for TRBV and TRBJ gene assignments and CDR3 clonotypes. TRBV expression in each sample was normalized to the mean of the same gene in PBMC from about 44 healthy donors. TCRdb reprocessed the reads and lists each CDR3 protein sequence as a single entry, with no DNA. TCRdb assigned the V and J calls; the authors' analysis was not used. This sample's listing comprises approximately 1,900 distinct CDR3 sequences. The top ten clonotypes cover around 30% of the sample.

This clonotype is large (0.1 to 1%), judged from its frequency; no count is recorded. The antigen it recognizes is unknown. Sequenced donors were patients with carbamazepine-induced Stevens-Johnson syndrome or toxic epidermal necrolysis (CBZ-SJS/TEN). Peripheral blood repertoires were obtained from CBZ-SJS/TEN patients of Han Chinese (roughly five) and European (about six) origin. To look for drug-specific clonotypes, next-generation sequencing was used to profile the T cell receptor repertoires of patients with drug-induced severe cutaneous adverse reactions. RNA was isolated from either blister cells of skin lesions or peripheral blood mononuclear cells. This clonotype originated in a human donor with Stevens-Johnson syndrome, a severe cutaneous drug reaction. Sequences were obtained from PBMCs.

The CDR3 reads as follows: CASSFGGPEAFF. The chain was built from TRBV28 and TRBJ1-1. Counted from cysteine to phenylalanine, this CDR3 has 12 amino acids. This entry has no DNA. CDR1 is given as MDHEN and CDR2 as SYDVKM, both from the germline V gene.